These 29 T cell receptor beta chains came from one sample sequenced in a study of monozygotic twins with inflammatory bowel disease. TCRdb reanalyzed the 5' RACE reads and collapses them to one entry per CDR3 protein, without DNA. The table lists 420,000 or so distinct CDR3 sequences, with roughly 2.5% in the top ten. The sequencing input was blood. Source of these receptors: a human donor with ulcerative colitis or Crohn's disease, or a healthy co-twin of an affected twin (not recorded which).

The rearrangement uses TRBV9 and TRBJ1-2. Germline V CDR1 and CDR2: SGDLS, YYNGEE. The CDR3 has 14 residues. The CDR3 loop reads CASSALTTNYGYTF. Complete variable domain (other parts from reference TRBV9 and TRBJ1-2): DSGVTQTPKHLITATGQRVTLRCSPRSGDLSVYWYQQSLDQGLQFLIQYYNGEERAKGNILERFSAQQFPDLHSELNLSSLELGDSALYFCASSALTTNYGYTFGSGTRLTVV.

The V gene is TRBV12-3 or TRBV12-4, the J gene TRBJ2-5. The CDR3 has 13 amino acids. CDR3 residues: CASSLAQQETQYF.

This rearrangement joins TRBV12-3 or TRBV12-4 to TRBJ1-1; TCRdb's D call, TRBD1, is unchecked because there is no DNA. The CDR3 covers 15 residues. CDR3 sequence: CASSLKTGDDTEAFF.

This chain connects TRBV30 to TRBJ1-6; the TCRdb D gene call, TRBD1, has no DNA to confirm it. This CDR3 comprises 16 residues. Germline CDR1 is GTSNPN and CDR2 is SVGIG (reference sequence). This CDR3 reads CAWSGKTGNLNSPLHF.

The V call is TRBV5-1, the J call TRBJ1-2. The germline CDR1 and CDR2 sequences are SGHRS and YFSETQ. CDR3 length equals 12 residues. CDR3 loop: CASSAATYGYTF.

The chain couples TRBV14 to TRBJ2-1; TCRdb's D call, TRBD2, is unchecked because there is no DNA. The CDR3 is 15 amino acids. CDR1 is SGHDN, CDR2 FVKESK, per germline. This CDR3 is CASSQVSGSSNEQFF.

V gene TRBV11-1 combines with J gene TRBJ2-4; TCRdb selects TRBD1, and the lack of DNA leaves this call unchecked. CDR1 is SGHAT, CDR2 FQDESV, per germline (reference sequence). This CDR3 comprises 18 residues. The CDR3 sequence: CASSLGTGWLGPKNIQYF.

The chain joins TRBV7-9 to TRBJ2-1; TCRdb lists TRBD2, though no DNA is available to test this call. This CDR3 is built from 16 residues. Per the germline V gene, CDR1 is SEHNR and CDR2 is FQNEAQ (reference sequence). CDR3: CASSLFGTSGRNEQFF.

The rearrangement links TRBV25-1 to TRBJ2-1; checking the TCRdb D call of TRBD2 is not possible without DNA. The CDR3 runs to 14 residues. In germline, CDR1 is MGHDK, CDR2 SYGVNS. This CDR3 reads CASSQLAENNEQFF.

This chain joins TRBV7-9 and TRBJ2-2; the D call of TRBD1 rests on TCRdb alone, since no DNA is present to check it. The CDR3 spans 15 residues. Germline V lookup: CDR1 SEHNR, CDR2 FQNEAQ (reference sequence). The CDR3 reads CATKRQESNTGELFF.

CDR3 loop: CASSPDGIKPQHF. V and J are TRBV5-1 and TRBJ1-5. In germline, CDR1 is SGHRS, CDR2 YFSETQ. The CDR3 contains 13 residues.

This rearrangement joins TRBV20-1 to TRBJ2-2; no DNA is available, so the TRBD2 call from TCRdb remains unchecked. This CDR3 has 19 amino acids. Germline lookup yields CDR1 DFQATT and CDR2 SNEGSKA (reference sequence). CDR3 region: CSARPLGGGLQRRTGELFF.

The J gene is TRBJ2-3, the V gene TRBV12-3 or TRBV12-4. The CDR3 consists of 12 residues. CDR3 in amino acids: CASSLRIDTQYF.

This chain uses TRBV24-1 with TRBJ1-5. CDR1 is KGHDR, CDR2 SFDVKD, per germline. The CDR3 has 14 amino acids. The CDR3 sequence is CATSDLGRKGPQHF.

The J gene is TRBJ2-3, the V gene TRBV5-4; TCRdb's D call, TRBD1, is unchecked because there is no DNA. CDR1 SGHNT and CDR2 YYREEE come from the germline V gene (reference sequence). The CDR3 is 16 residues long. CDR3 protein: CASSFPGQGITDTQYF.

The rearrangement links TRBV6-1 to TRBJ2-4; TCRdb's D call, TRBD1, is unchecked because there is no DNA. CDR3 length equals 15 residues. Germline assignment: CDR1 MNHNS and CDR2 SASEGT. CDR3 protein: CASTLIGGAKNIQYF.

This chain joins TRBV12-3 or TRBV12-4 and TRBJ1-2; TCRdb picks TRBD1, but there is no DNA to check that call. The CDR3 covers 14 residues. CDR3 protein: CASSLSPGGYGYTF.

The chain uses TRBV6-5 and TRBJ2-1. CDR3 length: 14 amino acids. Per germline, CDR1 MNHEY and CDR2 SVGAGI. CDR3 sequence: CASSLSTGYNEQFF.

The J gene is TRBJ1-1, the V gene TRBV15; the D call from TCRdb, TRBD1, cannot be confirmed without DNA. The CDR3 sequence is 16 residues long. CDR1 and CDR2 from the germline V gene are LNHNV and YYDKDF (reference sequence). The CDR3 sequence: CATSRAWTGVGTEAFF.

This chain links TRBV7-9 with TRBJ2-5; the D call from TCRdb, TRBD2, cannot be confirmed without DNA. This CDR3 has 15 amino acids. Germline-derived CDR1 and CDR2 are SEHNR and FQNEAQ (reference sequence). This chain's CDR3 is CASSLLGGYQETQYF.

The CDR3 reads CASSSWFNEQFF. The V call is TRBV28, the J call TRBJ2-1. The CDR3 runs 12 residues. CDR1 is MDHEN and CDR2 is SYDVKM in the germline V gene. Drawing the rest from reference TRBV28 and TRBJ2-1, the complete variable domain is DVKVTQSSRYLVKRTGEKVFLECVQDMDHENMFWYRQDPGLGLRLIYFSYDVKMKEKGDIPEGYSVSREKKERFSLILESASTNQTSMYLCASSSWFNEQFFGPGTRLTVL.

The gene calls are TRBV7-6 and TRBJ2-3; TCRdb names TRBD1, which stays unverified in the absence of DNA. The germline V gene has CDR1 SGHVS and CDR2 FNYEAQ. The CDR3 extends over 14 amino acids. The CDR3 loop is CASGGRDNTDTQYF. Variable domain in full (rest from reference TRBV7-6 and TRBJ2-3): GAGVSQSPRYKVTKRGQDVALRCDPISGHVSLYWYRQALGQGPEFLTYFNYEAQQDKSGLPNDRFSAERPEGSISTLTIQRTEQRDSAMYRCASGGRDNTDTQYFGPGTRLTVL.

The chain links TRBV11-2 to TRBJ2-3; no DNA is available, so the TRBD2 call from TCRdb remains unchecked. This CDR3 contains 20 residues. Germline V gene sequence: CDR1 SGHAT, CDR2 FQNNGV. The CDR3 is CASSPRLAGGSWGGTDTQYF.

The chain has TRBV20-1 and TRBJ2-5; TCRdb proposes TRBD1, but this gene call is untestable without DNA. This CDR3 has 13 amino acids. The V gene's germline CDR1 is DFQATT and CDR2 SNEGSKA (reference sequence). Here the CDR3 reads CSARDGAQETQYF.

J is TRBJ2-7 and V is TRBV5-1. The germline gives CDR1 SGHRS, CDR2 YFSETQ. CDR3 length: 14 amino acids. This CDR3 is CASSASGPLREQYF.

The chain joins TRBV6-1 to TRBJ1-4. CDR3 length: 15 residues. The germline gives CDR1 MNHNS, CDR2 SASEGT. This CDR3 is CASTPSPQWGEKLFF.

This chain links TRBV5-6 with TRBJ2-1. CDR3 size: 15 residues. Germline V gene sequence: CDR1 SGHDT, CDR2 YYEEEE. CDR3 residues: CASSLTGATYNEQFF.

The CDR3 sequence: CASSFGVEQGDQPQHF. This sequence joins TRBV7-9 and TRBJ1-5; no DNA is available, so the TRBD1 call from TCRdb remains unchecked. This CDR3 contains 16 residues. Per the germline V gene, CDR1 is SEHNR and CDR2 is FQNEAQ (reference sequence).

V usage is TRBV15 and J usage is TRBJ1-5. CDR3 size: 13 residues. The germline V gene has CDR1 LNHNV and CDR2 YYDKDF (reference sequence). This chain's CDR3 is CATSRGVEQPQHF.